In its sample, the clone carrying this TCR beta chain was seen many times. The antigen remains unidentified. Researchers took RNA transcripts and amplified TCR beta CDR3 regions from them. First-round RT-PCR with HTBI primers preceded a second-round multiplex PCR. TCRdb passed the multiplex PCR reads through MiXCR, listing each CDR3 protein once. The sample lists over a million distinct CDR3 sequences, about 40% occurring once. This specimen belongs to a study of Graves' ophthalmopathy and Graves' hyperthyroidism. Findings and limits, study-wide: Among thyroid clonotypes expanded above 0.001 frequency, most also appeared in blood.

Exclusion applied to patients with other autoimmune diseases, uncontrolled infections, pregnancy or lactation. Losses at the gene ends were 8 bases for V and 5 bases for J; bases not matched to a gene: 5. This CDR3 comprises 12 residues. In germline, CDR1 is SEHNR, CDR2 FQNEAQ (reference sequence). The sequence derives from an adult man with Graves' hyperthyroidism. The chain employs TRBV7-9 and TRBJ2-7; 8 bases match TRBD1. Sequencing was performed on peripheral blood or thyroid tissue (not recorded which). CDR3 DNA: TGTGCCAGCGGAACAGGGGGGAACGAGCAGTACTTC. This encodes CASGTGGNEQYF.